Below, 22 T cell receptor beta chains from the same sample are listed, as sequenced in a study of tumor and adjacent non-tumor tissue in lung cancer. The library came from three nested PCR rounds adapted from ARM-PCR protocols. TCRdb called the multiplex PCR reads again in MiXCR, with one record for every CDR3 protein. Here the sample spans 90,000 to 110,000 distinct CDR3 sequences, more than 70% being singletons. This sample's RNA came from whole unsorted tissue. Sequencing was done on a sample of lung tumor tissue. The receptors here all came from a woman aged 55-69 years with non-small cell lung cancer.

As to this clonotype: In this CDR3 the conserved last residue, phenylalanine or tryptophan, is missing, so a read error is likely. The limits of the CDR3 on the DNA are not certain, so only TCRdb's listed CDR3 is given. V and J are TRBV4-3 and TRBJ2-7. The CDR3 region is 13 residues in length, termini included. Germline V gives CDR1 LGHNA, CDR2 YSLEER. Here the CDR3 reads CASGYYNSYEKYS.

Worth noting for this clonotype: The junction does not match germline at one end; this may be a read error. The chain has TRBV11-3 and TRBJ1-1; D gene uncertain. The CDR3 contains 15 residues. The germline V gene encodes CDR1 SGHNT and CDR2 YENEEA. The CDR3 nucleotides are TGTACCAGCAGCTTAGGTTCGGGGAAAGGCACTGAAGCTTTCTTT. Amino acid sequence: CTSSLGSGKGTEAFF.

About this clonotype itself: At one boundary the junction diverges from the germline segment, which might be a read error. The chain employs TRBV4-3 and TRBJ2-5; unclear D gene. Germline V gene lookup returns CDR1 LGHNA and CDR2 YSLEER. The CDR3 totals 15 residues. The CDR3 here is CASSQDIRHQETQYF. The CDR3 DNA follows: TGCGCCAGCAGCCAAGATATACGGCATCAAGAGACCCAGTATTTC.

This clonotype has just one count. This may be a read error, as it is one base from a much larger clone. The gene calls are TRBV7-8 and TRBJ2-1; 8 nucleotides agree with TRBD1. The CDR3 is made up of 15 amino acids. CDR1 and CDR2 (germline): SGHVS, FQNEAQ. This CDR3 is CAGSLEVRGRGEQFF. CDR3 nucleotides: TGTGCCGGCAGCTTAGAGGTCAGGGGGCGGGGTGAGCAGTTCTTC.

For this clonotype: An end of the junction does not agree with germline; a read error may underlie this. The CDR3 loop reads CASSLETGAYEKLFF. CDR3 bases: TGTGCCAGTAGCTTAGAGACAGGGGCCTATGAAAAACTGTTTTTT. The rearrangement links TRBV11-2 to TRBJ1-4, with 8 bases aligning to TRBD1. Germline-derived CDR1 and CDR2 are SGHAT and FQNNGV. The CDR3 has 15 residues.

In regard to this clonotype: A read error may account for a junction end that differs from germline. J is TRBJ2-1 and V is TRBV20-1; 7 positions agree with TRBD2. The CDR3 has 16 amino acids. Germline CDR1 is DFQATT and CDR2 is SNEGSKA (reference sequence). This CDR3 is CSVRSGTNQIYNGQFF. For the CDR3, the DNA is TGCAGTGTTAGATCAGGGACTAACCAAATCTACAATGGGCAGTTCTTC.

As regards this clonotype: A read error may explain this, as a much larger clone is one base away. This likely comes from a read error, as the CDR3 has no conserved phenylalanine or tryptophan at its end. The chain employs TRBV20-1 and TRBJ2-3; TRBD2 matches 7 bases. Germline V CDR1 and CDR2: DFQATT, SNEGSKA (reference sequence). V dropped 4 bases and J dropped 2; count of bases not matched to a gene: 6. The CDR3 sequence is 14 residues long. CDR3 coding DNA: TGCAGTGCTATGTTCCTAGCGGACACAGATACGCAGTATTAT. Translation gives CSAMFLADTDTQYY.

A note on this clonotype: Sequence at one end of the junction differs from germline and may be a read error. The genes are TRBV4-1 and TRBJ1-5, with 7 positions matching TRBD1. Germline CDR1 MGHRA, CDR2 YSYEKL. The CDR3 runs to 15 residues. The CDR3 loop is CVSSQTGIVHQPQHF. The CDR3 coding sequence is TGCGTCAGCAGCCAGACAGGGATTGTTCATCAGCCACAGCATTTT.

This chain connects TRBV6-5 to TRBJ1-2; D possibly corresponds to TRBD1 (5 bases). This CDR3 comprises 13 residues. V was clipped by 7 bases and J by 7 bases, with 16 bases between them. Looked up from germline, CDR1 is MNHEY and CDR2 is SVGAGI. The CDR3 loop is CASNTVQGRGYTF. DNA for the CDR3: TGTGCCAGCAATACCGTTCAGGGACGTGGCTACACCTTC.

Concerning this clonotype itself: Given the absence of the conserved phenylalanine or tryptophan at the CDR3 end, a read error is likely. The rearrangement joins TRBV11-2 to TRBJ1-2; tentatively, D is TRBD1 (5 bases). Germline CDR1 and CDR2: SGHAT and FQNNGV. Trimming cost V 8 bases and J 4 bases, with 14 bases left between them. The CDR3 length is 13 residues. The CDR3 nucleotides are TGTGCCAGCGCCCTAACCGGGGGCTATGGCTACACCTTA. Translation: CASALTGGYGYTL.

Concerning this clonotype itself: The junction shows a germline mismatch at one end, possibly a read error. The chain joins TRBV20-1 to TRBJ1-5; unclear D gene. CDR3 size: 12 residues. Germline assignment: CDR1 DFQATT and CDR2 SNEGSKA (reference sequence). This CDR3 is CTVGRRNQPQQF. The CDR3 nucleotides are TGCACTGTCGGGAGACGCAATCAACCCCAGCAATTT.

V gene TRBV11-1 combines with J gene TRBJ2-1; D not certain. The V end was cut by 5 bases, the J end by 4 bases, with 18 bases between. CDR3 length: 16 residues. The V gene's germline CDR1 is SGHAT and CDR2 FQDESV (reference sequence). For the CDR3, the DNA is TGTGCCAGCAGCCCCCGGGTCTCCGTCTCTTACAATGAGCAGTTCTTC. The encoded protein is CASSPRVSVSYNEQFF.

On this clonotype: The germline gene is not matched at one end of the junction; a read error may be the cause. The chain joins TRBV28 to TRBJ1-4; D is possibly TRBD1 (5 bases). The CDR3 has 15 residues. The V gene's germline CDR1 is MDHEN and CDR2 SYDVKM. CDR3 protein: CASSLGRTSNEKLFF. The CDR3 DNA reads TGCGCCAGCAGTTTAGGGAGGACAAGTAATGAAAAACTGTTTTTT.

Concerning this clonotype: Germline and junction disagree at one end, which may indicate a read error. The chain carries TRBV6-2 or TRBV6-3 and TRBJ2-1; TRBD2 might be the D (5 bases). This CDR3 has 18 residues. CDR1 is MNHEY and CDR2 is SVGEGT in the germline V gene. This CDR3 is CASSYSAQAGLLYNEHFF. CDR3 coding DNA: TGTGCCAGCAGTTACTCTGCCCAGGCAGGACTCCTTTACAATGAGCATTTCTTC.

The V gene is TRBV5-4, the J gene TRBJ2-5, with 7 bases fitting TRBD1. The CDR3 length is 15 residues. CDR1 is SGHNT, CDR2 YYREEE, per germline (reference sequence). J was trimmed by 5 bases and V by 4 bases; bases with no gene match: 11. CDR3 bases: TGTGCCAGCAGCGCAGGACAGGATGCGATGGAGACCCAGTACTTC. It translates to CASSAGQDAMETQYF.

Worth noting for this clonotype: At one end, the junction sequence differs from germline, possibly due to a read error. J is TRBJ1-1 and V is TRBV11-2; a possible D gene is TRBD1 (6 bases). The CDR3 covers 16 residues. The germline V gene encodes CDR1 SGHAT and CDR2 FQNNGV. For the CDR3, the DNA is TGTGCCAGCAGCTTCCAGACAGGAGGGATGAACACTGATGCTTTCTTT. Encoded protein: CASSFQTGGMNTDAFF.

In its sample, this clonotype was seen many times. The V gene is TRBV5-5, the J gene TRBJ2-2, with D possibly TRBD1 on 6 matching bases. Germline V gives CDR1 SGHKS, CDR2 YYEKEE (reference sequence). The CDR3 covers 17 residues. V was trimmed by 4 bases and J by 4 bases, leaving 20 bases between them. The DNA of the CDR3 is TGTGCCAGCAGCCCTAAGAACCCAGAACAGGGCACCGGGGAGCTGTTTTTT. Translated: CASSPKNPEQGTGELFF.

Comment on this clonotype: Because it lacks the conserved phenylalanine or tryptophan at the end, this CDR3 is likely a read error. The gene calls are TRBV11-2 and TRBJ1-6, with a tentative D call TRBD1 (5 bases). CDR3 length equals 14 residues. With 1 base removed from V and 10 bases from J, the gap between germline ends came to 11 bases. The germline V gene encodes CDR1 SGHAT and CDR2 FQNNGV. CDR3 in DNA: TGTGCCAGCAGCTTAGTGATCCGGGACTCACCCCTCCACTAT. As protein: CASSLVIRDSPLHY.

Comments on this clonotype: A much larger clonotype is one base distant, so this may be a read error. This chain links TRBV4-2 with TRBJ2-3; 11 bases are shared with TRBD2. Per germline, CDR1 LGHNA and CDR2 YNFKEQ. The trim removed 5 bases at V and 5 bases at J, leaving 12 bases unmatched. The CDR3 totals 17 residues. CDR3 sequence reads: CASSKRSGLAGGDTQYF. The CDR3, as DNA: TGTGCCAGCAGCAAGCGCTCGGGGCTAGCGGGAGGAGATACGCAGTATTTT.

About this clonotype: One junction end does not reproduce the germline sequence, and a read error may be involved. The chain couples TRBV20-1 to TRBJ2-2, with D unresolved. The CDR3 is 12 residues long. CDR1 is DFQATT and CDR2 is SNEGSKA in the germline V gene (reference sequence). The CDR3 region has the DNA TGCAGTCCTAGGTTGAACACCGGGGAGCTGTTTTTT. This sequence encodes CSPRLNTGELFF.

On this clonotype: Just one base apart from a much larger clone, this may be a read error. Here the CDR3 reads CANSRSGGAAEQFF. Here the CDR3 DNA reads TGTGCCAACAGCAGGAGCGGGGGGGCCGCCGAGCAGTTCTTC. The V call is TRBV7-8, the J call TRBJ2-1, with TRBD2 identical over 10 bases. CDR3 length: 14 amino acids. CDR1 and CDR2 (germline): SGHVS, FQNEAQ.

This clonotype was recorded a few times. The CDR3 DNA reads TGTGCCAGCAGCTTAAAATTAGATCAGCCCCAGCATTTT. Protein sequence: CASSLKLDQPQHF. The rearrangement uses TRBV7-8 and TRBJ1-5; D is unclear. V was clipped by 2 bases and J by 5 bases, with 7 bases between them. The CDR3 length is 13 residues. CDR1 and CDR2 (germline): SGHVS, FQNEAQ.